This T cell receptor (beta chain) was documented in a study of T cells in Graves' hyperthyroidism and ophthalmopathy (dated by TCRdb to about 2019). About the study as a whole: Peripheral blood was collected at initial diagnosis, before any treatment. A discovery cohort of about 96 patients, roughly 45 with Graves' ophthalmopathy and 55 to 60 with stable Graves' hyperthyroidism, was used to find distinguishing TCR V-J signatures. An independent validation cohort of around 19 hyperthyroidism patients and 17 patients who later progressed to ophthalmopathy tested prospective prediction of ophthalmopathy. The approximately 98 discovery patients were randomly divided into training and test sets at a 7:3 ratio. Thyroid tissue and blood T-cell repertoires from six Graves' hyperthyroidism patients were also compared in the study. After sampling, hyperthyroidism patients received methimazole starting at 30 mg daily, and ophthalmopathy patients received high-dose intravenous methylprednisolone. The paper describes TCR Vbeta CDR3 sequencing of around 130 peripheral blood samples, made up of 43 ophthalmopathy patients, approximately 73 hyperthyroidism patients and around 17 progressor patients. Beyond this particular receptor, the publication reports: Ophthalmopathy was separated from stable hyperthyroidism by a 13 V-J signature model, with around 90% sensitivity and about 81% specificity obtained in cross-validation and 80%/75% obtained in testing. In validation, progression to ophthalmopathy was predicted by the model with roughly 71% sensitivity and around 76% specificity, a median of approximately 6.5 months before onset. No statistical method was used to set the sample size in advance, and investigators knew the group allocation. Blood samples also contained most of the expanded thyroid clonotypes (frequency above 0.001), which suggests that blood repertoires may reflect thyroid immune responses.

Stable Graves' hyperthyroidism was defined as the absence of progression to ophthalmopathy over 18 months of follow-up. Hyperthyroidism patients were newly diagnosed, with disease duration under 2 months, and aged 18 to 65 years. Patients with uncontrolled infections, other autoimmune diseases, pregnancy or lactation were excluded. Clinical symptoms, serum thyroxine and TRAb, thyroid ultrasound, and orbital computed tomography formed the basis for the diagnoses. Ficoll-Paque density gradient centrifugation was used to isolate PBMCs from 9.5 to 10 ml of fresh peripheral blood. Total RNA was extracted with Trizol reagent, and quality was checked on an Agilent 2100 Bioanalyzer. TCR beta CDR3 regions were amplified from RNA transcripts. The first round of RT-PCR for the TCR CDR3 was performed with the HTBI primer set and the Qiagen OneStep RT-PCR kit. Libraries were constructed in a second round of multiplex PCR, after which size selection and purification were carried out. Libraries were sequenced paired-end with 100 bp reads on an Illumina HiSeq2000. The published analysis was carried out like this. Raw data were processed with SOAPnuke, discarding reads with adapters, uncalled bases, mean Phred below 15, or no exact constant-primer or identifier match. COPE v1.2.5 was used to merge the high-quality paired reads, and each unique nucleotide sequence was defined as a clonotype. Clonotypes were aligned to IMGT TRBV, TRBD and TRBJ reference segments using MiTCR v1.1. The analysis was restricted to V-J combinations with a frequency above 0.0001, which together covered just over 98% of the repertoires. A TCS score was defined as the ratio of F50 (clonal expansion) to E x V (chaos), with BLOSUM62-based TCRdist applied between CDR3 peptides within each V-J. Welch's t-statistics and random forest reduced 450 to 600 V-J features to about 13, which were used in a naive Bayes classifier (R e1071). TCRdb itself trimmed the public reads at Q25 with fastp, ran MiXCR and retained productive beta chains. Identical CDR3 proteins give one entry, which carries the most common genes and DNA. Here the V and J calls rest on TCRdb's processing, not on the authors' analysis. In all, the sample holds about 350,000 distinct CDR3 sequences, and approximately 14% of those were seen once. 20% to 25% of the sample rests with the top ten.

Taken from cysteine to phenylalanine, the CDR3 has 14 residues. Only the CDR3 portion is preserved as DNA: 42 bases, with reading frame beginning at the first base. CDR1 and CDR2 (SGHAT, FQNNGV) derive from the germline V gene. V lost 4 bases and J lost 2 bases, and the count of bases not matched to a germline gene is 5. In this sample, this clonotype turned up many times. Its recognized antigen is unknown. Per-base qualities were not stored, and no clone one base away is much larger. The receptor was derived from a woman aged 25 to 45 with Graves' hyperthyroidism. The rearranged segments are TRBV11-2 and TRBJ2-7, and 7 junction bases match TRBD1. The sequencing sample was made of blood. The sequenced DNA is TGTGCCAGCAGCTCTCGACAGGGCACCTACGAGCAGTACTTC. The encoded protein is CASSSRQGTYEQYF.